This T cell receptor (beta chain) stems from a study of blood T cell repertoires in COVID-19 (dated by TCRdb to between 2020 and 2021). About the full investigation: Collaborator samples came from the United States, Italy and Spain and covered acute and convalescent phases of COVID-19. The material from the prospective study consisted of cDNA or gDNA derived from T cells, B-cell-depleted T cells, or PBMCs. Deeply sampled blood TCRbeta repertoires from subjects exposed to, actively infected with, or recovered from COVID-19 were included in the dataset. The repertoires were released in a freely available public database intended as a resource for research on the immune response to SARS-CoV-2. Samples were obtained from the ongoing ImmuneRACE study (first 160 participants) and from 1,200 or so subjects provided by 6 global collaborators. The sample metadata nearly always contained a de-identified subject ID, COVID-19 status, age in years and sex. HLA class I and class II types, where available, came from metadata supplied by the sample provider rather than from assay-based typing. The study at large found these results: The amount of clinical and demographic metadata varied by source and participant and was provided uncurated.

Points on this clone: Its antigen is still unknown. One base away there is no much larger clone; base qualities are not given.

At one collaborating source in Seattle, patients were enrolled during active infection and were followed longitudinally through the course of disease. Each collaborating institution followed its own protocols to collect whole blood in K2EDTA tubes. For TCRbeta analysis, collaborators shipped samples in one of three forms: frozen whole blood, isolated PBMCs, or DNA extracted from either of those sample types. The junction shows trimming of 2 bases on V and 2 bases on J, plus 14 bases between the germline ends. The CDR3 spans 15 residues, from the cysteine through the phenylalanine. Of all the DNA, just the CDR3 is kept, 45 bases in frame from base 1. For CDR1 and CDR2, the germline V gene lists SGHDT and YYEEEE. The immunoSEQ Assay, a bias-controlled multiplex PCR, was used to amplify TCRbeta CDR3 regions from genomic DNA. In the original analysis: The number of nucleated cells in each sample was estimated by amplification of reference gene primers within the assay. To quantify the absolute abundance of each unique TCRbeta CDR3 rearrangement, sequence reads were collapsed and filtered. For each sample, productive Simpson clonality was calculated as the square root of Simpson's diversity index across productive rearrangements. TCRdb holds this immuneACCESS table with in-frame rearrangements only. Some clones are missing; in checked studies, unresolved V genes explain under half, and the rest has no known cause. From that table come the V and J calls and clone size; the DNA was used to work out D and trimming. The sample data list around 300,000 clones, and almost 90% of these were observed just once. The ten top clones hold 2.5% to 3% of the sample.

Sequenced input: peripheral blood. The chain employs TRBV5-6 and TRBJ2-7, with a weak D call of TRBD1 (5 bases match). This receptor was obtained from a woman younger than 45 with COVID-19, enrolled during active disease. In nucleotides, the sequence is TGTGCCAGCAGCTTTTCGCCAGGGTCAACCTACGAGCAGTACTTC. This gives the protein CASSFSPGSTYEQYF. Here the CDR3 is joined to the reference TRBV5-6 and TRBJ2-7 genes, and the full variable domain is: DAGVTQSPTHLIKTRGQQVTLRCSPKSGHDTVSWYQQALGQGPQFIFQYYEEEERQRGNFPDRFSGHQFPNYSSELNVNALLLGDSALYLCASSFSPGSTYEQYFGPGTRLTVT.